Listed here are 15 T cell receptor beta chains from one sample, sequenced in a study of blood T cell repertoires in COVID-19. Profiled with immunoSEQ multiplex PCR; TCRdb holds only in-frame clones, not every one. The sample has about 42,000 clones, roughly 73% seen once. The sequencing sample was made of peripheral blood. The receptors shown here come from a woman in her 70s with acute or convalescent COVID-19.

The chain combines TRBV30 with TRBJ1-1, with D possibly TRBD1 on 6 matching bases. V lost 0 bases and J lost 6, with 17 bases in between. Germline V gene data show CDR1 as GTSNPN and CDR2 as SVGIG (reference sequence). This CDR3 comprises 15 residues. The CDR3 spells CAWSVGGGLVAEAFF. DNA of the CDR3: TGTGCCTGGAGTGTAGGGGGGGGTTTGGTTGCTGAAGCTTTCTTT. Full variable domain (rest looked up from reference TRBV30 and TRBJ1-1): SQTIHQWPATLVQPVGSPLSLECTVEGTSNPNLYWYRQAAGRGLQLLFYSVGIGQISSEVPQNLSASRPQDRQFILSSKKLLLSDSGFYLCAWSVGGGLVAEAFFGQGTRLTVV.

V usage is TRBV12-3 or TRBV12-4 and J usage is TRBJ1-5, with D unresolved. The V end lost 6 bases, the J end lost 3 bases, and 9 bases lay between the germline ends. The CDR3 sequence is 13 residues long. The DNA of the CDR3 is TGTGCCAGCAGCCAGCGAGACAATCAGCCCCAGCATTTT. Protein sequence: CASSQRDNQPQHF.

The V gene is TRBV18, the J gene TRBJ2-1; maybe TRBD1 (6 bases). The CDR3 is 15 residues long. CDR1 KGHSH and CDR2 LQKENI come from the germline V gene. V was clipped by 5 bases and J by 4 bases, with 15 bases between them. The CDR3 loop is CASSGPGTPYNEQFF. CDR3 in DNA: TGTGCCAGCTCAGGCCCCGGGACACCATACAATGAGCAGTTCTTC.

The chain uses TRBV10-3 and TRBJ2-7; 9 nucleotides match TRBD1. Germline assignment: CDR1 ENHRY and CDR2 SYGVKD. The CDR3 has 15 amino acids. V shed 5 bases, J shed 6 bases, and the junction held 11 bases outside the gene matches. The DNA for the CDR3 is TGTGCCATCAGTCCTACGGGACAGGGTCCAAGCGAGCAGTACTTC. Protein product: CAISPTGQGPSEQYF.

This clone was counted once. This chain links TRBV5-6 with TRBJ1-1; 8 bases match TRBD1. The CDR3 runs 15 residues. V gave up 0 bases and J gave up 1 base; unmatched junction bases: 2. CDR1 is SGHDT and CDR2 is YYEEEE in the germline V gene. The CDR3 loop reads CASSLAGTGNTEAFF. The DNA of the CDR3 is TGTGCCAGCAGCTTGGCCGGGACAGGGAACACTGAAGCTTTCTTT.

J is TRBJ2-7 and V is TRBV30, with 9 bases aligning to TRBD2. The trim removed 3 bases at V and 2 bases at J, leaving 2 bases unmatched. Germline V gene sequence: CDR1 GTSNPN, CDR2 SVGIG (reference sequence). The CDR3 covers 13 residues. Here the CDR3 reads CAWRLAGAYEQYF. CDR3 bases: TGTGCCTGGAGATTAGCGGGAGCCTACGAGCAGTACTTC.

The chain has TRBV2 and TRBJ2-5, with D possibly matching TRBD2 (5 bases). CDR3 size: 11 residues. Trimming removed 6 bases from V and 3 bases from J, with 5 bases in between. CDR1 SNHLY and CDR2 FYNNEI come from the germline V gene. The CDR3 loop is CASRREETQYF. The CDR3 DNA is TGTGCCAGCAGGAGGGAAGAGACCCAGTACTTC.

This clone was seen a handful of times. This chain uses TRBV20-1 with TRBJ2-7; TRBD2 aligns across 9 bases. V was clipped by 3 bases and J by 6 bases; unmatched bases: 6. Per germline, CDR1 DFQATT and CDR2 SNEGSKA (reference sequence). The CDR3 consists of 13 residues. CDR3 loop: CSASSGRIGEQYF. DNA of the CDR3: TGCAGTGCTAGTAGCGGGAGAATTGGCGAGCAGTACTTC.

The CDR3 region has the DNA TGTGCCACCAGCGGTACAGCCGAAAAACTGTTTTTT. This translates into CATSGTAEKLFF. The chain recombines TRBV15 with TRBJ1-4; D unresolved. Germline CDR1 and CDR2: LNHNV and YYDKDF (reference sequence). Trimming shortened V by 5 bases and J by 8 bases, and 9 bases separated the two germline ends. The CDR3 consists of 12 residues.

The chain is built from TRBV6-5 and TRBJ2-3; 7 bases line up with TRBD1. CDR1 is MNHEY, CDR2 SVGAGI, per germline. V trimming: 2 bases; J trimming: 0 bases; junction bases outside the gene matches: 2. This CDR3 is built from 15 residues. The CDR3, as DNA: TGTGCCAGCAGTTACAGGGGGCTGAGCACAGATACGCAGTATTTT. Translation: CASSYRGLSTDTQYF.

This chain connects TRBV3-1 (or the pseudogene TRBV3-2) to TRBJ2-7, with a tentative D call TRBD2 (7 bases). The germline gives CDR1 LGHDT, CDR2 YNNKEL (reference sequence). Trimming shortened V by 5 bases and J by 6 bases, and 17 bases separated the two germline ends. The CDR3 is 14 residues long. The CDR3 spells CASSLKGGIGEQYF. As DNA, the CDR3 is TGTGCCAGCAGCTTAAAGGGGGGGATCGGCGAGCAGTACTTC.

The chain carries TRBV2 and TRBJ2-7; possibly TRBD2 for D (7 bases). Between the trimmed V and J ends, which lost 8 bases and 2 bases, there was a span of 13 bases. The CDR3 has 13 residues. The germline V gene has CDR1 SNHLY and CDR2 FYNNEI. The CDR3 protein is CASRTAGPYEQYF. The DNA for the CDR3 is TGTGCCAGCCGGACAGCGGGACCCTACGAGCAGTACTTC.

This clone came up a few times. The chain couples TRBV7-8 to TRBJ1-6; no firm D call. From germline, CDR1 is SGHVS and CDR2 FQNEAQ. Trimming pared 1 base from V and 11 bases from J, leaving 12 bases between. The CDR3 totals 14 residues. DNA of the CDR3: TGTGCCAGCAGCTTAGTTCGAGGAGCGGCACCCCTCCACTTT. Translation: CASSLVRGAAPLHF.

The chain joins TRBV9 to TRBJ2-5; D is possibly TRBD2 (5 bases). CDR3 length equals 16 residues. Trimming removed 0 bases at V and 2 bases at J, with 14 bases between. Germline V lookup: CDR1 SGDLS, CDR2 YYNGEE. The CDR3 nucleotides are TGTGCCAGCAGCGTAGGAGCCCGGGATTTACAAGAGACCCAGTACTTC. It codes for CASSVGARDLQETQYF.

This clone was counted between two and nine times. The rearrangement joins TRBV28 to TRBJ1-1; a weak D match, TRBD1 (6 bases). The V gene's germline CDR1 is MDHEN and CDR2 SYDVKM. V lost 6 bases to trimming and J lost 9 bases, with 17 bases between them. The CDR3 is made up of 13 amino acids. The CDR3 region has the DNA TGTGCCAGCAGATCAAACCAGGACAGTAAAGCTTTCTTT. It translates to CASRSNQDSKAFF.